This T cell receptor (beta chain) was profiled in a study of T cell responses to AZD1222 COVID-19 vaccine. Study-wide results and caveats: CD4 TCRs linked to vaccination spanned spike, dominating at 160-218 and 743-854.

V shed 3 bases, J shed 4 bases, and the junction held 7 bases outside the gene matches. The V gene's germline CDR1 is LNHDA and CDR2 SQIVND (reference sequence). The CDR3 loop spans 15 amino acids. Some clones are missing from TCRdb's copy, which holds only in-frame ones; the method was immunoSEQ multiplex PCR. Found here are fewer than 75,000 clones, 90% to 95% of them singletons; the top ten hold 6.3%. In regard to this clone: Its antigen is not known.

This clonotype was sampled from an adult who received the MenACWY meningococcal vaccine as a control. This specimen consisted of peripheral blood, obtained 28 days after the second dose of the MenACWY control vaccine. The chain uses TRBV19 and TRBJ1-1; 8 bases are shared with TRBD1. CDR3 protein: CASSIPGGRGTEAFF. The CDR3 DNA is TGTGCCAGTAGTATCCCAGGGGGCCGGGGCACTGAAGCTTTCTTT.